This record covers a single TCR beta chain. The sample comes from a study of blood T cell repertoires in COVID-19. Study details: Collection of acute and convalescent COVID-19 samples took place in the United States, Italy and Spain. T cells, B-cell-depleted T cells, or PBMCs supplied cDNA or gDNA.

Unmatched junction bases numbered 7, after V lost 8 bases and J lost 4 bases. The germline V gene encodes CDR1 MNHEY and CDR2 SMNVEV (reference sequence). CDR3 length equals 14 residues. Per the original methods: Estimates of nucleated cell counts were drawn from the amplification of reference gene primers. Assay: immunoSEQ multiplex PCR; the TCRdb copy retains only in-frame clones and omits some. Clone size and the V and J calls come from that table; the DNA yielded D and trimming. The data show some 120,000 clones, with 75% to 85% seen just once and 7.9% held by the top ten. The receptor was isolated from a man aged 65 to 79 with acute or convalescent COVID-19. The chain joins TRBV27 to TRBJ1-4; 7 bases map to TRBD1. Source material: peripheral blood. CDR3 region: CASGRTGVNEKLFF. The DNA of the CDR3 is TGTGCCAGCGGTCGTACAGGGGTTAATGAAAAACTGTTTTTT.